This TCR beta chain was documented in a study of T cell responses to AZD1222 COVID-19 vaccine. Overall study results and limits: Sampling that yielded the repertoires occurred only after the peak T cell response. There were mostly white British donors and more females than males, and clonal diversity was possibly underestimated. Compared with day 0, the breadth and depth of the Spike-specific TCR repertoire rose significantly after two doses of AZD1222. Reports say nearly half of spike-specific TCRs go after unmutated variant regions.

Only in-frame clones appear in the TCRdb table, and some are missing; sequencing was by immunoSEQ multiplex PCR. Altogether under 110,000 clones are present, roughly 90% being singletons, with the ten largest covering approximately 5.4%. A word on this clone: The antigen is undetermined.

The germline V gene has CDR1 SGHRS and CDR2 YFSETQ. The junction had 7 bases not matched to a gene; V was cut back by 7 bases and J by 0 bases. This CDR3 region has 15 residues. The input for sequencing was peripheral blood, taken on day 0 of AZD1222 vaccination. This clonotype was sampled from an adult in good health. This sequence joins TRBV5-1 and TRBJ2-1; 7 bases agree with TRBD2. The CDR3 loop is CASGTSGASYNEQFF. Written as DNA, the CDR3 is TGCGCCAGCGGCACGAGCGGGGCCTCCTACAATGAGCAGTTCTTC.